This TCR beta chain was recovered during a study of blood T cell repertoires in COVID-19. This clone showed up just once. CDR3 size: 15 residues. The germline V gene has CDR1 SGHRS and CDR2 YFSETQ. Trimming took 0 bases from V and 2 from J, leaving 12 bases between them. Data came from immunoSEQ multiplex PCR; TCRdb stores just in-frame clones and leaves some out. The sample has over 100,000 clones, over 70% seen once. Sequenced sample: peripheral blood. This sequence was found in a woman aged 45-60 years with acute or convalescent COVID-19. The gene calls are TRBV5-1 and TRBJ2-7; the D gene is possibly TRBD2 (6 bases). In DNA form, the CDR3 reads TGCGCCAGCAGCTTGGAGGCGGGGATGGCCTACGAGCAGTACTTC. Translation gives CASSLEAGMAYEQYF.